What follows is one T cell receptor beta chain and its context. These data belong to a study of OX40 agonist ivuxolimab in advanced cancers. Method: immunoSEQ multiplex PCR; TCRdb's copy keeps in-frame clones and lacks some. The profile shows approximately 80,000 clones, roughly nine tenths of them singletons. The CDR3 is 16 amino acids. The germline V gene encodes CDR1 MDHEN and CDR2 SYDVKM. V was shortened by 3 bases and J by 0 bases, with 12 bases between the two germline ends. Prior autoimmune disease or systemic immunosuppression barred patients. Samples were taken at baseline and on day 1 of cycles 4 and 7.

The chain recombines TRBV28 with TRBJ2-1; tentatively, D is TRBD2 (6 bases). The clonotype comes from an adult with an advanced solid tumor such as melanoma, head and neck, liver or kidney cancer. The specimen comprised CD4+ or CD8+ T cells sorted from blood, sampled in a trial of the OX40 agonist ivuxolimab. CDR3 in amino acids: CASSLASASSYNEQFF. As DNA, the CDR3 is TGTGCCAGCAGTTTGGCTAGCGCTAGCTCCTACAATGAGCAGTTCTTC.